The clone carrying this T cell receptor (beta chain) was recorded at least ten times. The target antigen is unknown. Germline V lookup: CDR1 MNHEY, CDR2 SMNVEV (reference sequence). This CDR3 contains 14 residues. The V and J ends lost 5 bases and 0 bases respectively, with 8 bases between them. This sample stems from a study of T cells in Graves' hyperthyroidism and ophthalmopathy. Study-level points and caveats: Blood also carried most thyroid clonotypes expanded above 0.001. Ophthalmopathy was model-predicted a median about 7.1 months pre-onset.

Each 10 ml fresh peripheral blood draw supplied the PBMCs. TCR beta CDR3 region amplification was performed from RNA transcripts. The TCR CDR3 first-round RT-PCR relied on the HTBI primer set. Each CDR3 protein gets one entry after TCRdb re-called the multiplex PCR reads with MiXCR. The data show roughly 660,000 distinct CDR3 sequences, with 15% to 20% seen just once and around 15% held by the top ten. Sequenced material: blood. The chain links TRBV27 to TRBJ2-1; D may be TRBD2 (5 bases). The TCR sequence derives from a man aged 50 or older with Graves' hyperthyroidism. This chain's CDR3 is CASSLGSSYNEQFF. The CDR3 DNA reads TGTGCCAGCAGTCTGGGGAGCTCCTACAATGAGCAGTTCTTC.